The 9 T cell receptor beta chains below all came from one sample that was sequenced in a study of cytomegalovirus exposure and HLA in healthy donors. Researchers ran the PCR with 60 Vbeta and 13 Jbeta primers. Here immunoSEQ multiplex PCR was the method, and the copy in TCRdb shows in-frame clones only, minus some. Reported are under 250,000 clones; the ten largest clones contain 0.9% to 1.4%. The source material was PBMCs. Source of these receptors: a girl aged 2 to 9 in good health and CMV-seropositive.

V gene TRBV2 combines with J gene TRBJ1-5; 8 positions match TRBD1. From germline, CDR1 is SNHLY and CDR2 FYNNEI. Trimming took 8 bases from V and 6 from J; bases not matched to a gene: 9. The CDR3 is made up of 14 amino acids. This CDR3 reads CASQGARAIQPQHF. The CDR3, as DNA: TGTGCCAGCCAGGGGGCAAGGGCTATTCAGCCCCAGCATTTT.

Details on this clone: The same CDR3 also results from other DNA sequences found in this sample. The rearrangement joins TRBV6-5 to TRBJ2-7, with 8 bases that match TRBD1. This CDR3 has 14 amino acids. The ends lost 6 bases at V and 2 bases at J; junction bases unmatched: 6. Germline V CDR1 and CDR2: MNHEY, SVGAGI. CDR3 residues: CASSLGQGPYEQYF. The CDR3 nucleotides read TGTGCCAGCAGCCTAGGACAGGGTCCCTACGAGCAGTACTTC.

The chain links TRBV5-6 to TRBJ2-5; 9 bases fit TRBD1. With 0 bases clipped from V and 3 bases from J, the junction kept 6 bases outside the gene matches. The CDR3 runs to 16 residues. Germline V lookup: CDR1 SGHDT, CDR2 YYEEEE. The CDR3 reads CASSLAGQGGEETQYF. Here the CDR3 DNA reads TGTGCCAGCAGCTTGGCGGGACAGGGAGGGGAAGAGACCCAGTACTTC.

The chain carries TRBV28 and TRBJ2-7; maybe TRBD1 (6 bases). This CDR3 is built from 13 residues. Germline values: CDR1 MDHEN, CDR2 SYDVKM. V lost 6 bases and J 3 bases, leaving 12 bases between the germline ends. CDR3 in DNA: TGTGCCAGCAGCCGGACAGAGAACTACGAGCAGTACTTC. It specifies CASSRTENYEQYF. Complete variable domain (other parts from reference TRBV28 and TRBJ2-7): DVKVTQSSRYLVKRTGEKVFLECVQDMDHENMFWYRQDPGLGLRLIYFSYDVKMKEKGDIPEGYSVSREKKERFSLILESASTNQTSMYLCASSRTENYEQYFGPGTRLTVT.

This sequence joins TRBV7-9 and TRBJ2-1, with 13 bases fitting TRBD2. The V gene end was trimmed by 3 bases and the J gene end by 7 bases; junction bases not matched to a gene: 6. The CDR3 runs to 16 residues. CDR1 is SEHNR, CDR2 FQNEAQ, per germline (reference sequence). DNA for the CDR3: TGTGCCAGCAGCTTCCTACTAGCGGGAGGGCCAAATGAGCAGTTCTTC. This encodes CASSFLLAGGPNEQFF. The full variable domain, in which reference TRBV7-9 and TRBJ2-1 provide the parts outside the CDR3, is DTGVSQNPRHKITKRGQNVTFRCDPISEHNRLYWYRQTLGQGPEFLTYFQNEAQLEKSRLLSDRFSAERPKGSFSTLEIQRTEQGDSAMYLCASSFLLAGGPNEQFFGPGTRLTVL.

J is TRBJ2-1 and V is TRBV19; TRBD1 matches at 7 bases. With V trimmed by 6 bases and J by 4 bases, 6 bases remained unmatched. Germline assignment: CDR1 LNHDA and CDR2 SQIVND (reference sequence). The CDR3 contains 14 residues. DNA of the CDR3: TGTGCCAGTAGAGGGACAGCTTTATACAATGAGCAGTTCTTC. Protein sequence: CASRGTALYNEQFF.

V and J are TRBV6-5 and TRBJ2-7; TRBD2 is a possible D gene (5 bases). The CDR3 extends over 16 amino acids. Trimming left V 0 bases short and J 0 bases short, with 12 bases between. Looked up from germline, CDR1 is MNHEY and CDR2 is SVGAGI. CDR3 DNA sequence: TGTGCCAGCAGTTACTCGGGGAGTGCTGGCTCCTACGAGCAGTACTTC. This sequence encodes CASSYSGSAGSYEQYF.

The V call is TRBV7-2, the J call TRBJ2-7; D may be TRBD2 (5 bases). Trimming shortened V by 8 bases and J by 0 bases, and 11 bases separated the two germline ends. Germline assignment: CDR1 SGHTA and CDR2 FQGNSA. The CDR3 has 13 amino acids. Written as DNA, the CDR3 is TGTGCCAGCCAGGACTCTTCCTCCTACGAGCAGTACTTC. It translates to CASQDSSSYEQYF.

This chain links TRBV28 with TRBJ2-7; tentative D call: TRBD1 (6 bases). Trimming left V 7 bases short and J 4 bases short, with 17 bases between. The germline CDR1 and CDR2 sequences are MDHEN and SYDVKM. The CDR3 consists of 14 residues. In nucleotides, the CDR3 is TGTGCCAGCACTCCACAGGGTCGGGAATACGAGCAGTACTTC. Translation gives CASTPQGREYEQYF.